Sequencing of this T cell receptor (beta chain) was carried out in a study of Ad26.COV2.S vaccination and SARS-CoV-2 variants. Study summary: Donor was in the COV1001 Ad26.COV2.S trial arm.

The trim removed 0 bases at V and 6 bases at J, leaving 6 bases unmatched. The CDR3 runs 16 residues. Germline CDR1 and CDR2: LNHNV and YYDKDF (reference sequence). Treatment meaning: over 15 received Ad26.COV2.S at low or high dose, single or two shots; a few received placebo; per-sample allocation not given. The samples were gathered on day 63 after the first injection of vaccine or placebo. Immunization relied on an Ad26 vector, which expressed Wuhan-strain SARS-CoV-2 spike. Assay used: immunoSEQ multiplex PCR; TCRdb lists only in-frame clones, some missing. Seen here are some 460,000 clones, 89% observed once, and the top ten hold 1.5% to 2%.

The source was peripheral blood, collected in a trial of Ad26.COV2.S vaccine versus placebo. The receptor was derived from a person between 18 and 60 years old who received the Ad26.COV2.S COVID-19 vaccine or a placebo. The V gene is TRBV15, the J gene TRBJ1-4; TRBD1 aligns across 8 bases. CDR3 sequence (DNA): TGTGCCACCAGCAGAGAACCCCAGGGGGCCCATGAAAAACTGTTTTTT. Translated, it gives CATSREPQGAHEKLFF. Based on the CDR3 plus reference TRBV15 and TRBJ1-4, the full variable domain is DAMVIQNPRYQVTQFGKPVTLSCSQTLNHNVMYWYQQKSSQAPKLLFHYYDKDFNNEADTPDNFQSRRPNTSFCFLDIRSPGLGDTAMYLCATSREPQGAHEKLFFGSGTQLSVL.